Presented here are 22 T cell receptor beta chains from one specimen sequenced in a study of beta chain features in type 1 diabetes. cDNA synthesis used the whole RNA isolate, giving expressed TCRB sequences. Assay used: immunoSEQ multiplex PCR; TCRdb lists only in-frame clones, some missing. The table records about 620,000 clones, roughly a sixth of them present only once. What was sequenced was naive CD4+ T cells from blood. The receptors were gathered from a man aged 18 to 35 in good health.

This clone was detected only a few times. The V and J genes are TRBV9 and TRBJ2-5; the D is unclear. Between the trimmed V and J ends, which lost 0 bases and 4 bases, there was a span of 7 bases. The CDR3 sequence is 13 residues long. Per the germline V gene, CDR1 is SGDLS and CDR2 is YYNGEE. CDR3 amino acids: CASSVGLSETQYF. For the CDR3, the DNA is TGTGCCAGCAGCGTAGGCCTCTCAGAGACCCAGTACTTC.

This clone was observed at least ten times. J is TRBJ2-7 and V is TRBV10-3; tentatively, D is TRBD2 (5 bases). The CDR3 is 12 amino acids. Trimming shortened V by 6 bases and J by 0 bases, and 6 bases separated the two germline ends. The germline V gene has CDR1 ENHRY and CDR2 SYGVKD. The CDR3, as DNA: TGTGCCATCAGCGGGGACTCCTACGAGCAGTACTTC. Its translation is CAISGDSYEQYF.

V gene TRBV10-3 combines with J gene TRBJ2-7, with 9 bases fitting TRBD2. CDR1 and CDR2 from the germline V gene are ENHRY and SYGVKD. The CDR3 runs to 14 residues. V lost 9 bases and J lost 4; bases outside the gene matches: 10. The CDR3 sequence: CAISPAGGTYEQYF. Here the CDR3 DNA reads TGTGCCATAAGCCCAGCGGGAGGTACATACGAGCAGTACTTC.

Only a few counts were recorded for this clone. V usage is TRBV6-5 and J usage is TRBJ1-6, with a tentative D call TRBD1 (5 bases). CDR1 and CDR2 from the germline V gene are MNHEY and SVGAGI. This CDR3 is 15 amino acids long. The V end was cut by 6 bases, the J end by 9 bases, with 18 bases between. Here the CDR3 reads CASSREGSRSSPLHF. CDR3 nucleotides: TGTGCCAGCAGCAGAGAGGGGTCCCGAAGTTCACCCCTCCACTTT.

In its sample, this clone was seen a few times. J is TRBJ2-1 and V is TRBV28; 7 bases align to TRBD2. This CDR3 has 16 amino acids. The germline CDR1 and CDR2 sequences are MDHEN and SYDVKM. J gave up 3 bases and V 3 bases, and 8 bases lay outside the gene matches. The CDR3 protein is CASSFTRLADYNEQFF. The CDR3 DNA sequence: TGTGCCAGCAGTTTCACCCGTCTAGCGGACTACAATGAGCAGTTCTTC. Together with reference TRBV28 and TRBJ2-1, the CDR3 gives the full variable domain: DVKVTQSSRYLVKRTGEKVFLECVQDMDHENMFWYRQDPGLGLRLIYFSYDVKMKEKGDIPEGYSVSREKKERFSLILESASTNQTSMYLCASSFTRLADYNEQFFGPGTRLTVL.

This rearrangement joins TRBV10-3 to TRBJ1-3, with a weak D call TRBD1 (6 bases). V lost 7 bases and J 2 bases, leaving 9 bases between the germline ends. The CDR3 extends over 13 amino acids. Germline V gene sequence: CDR1 ENHRY, CDR2 SYGVKD. This CDR3 is CAIKGETGNTIYF. For the CDR3, the DNA is TGTGCCATCAAGGGGGAGACTGGAAACACCATATATTTT.

This chain links TRBV4-3 with TRBJ1-1, with 7 nucleotides matching TRBD1. Germline V lookup: CDR1 LGHNA, CDR2 YSLEER. V dropped 0 bases and J dropped 6; count of bases not matched to a gene: 4. CDR3 length: 14 amino acids. CDR3 in amino acids: CASSQDPDRAEAFF. The CDR3 region has the DNA TGCGCCAGCAGCCAAGATCCCGACAGGGCTGAAGCTTTCTTT.

This clone was seen a handful of times. The chain carries TRBV7-2 and TRBJ1-5; no clear D. V lost 1 base, J lost 1 base, and 8 bases lay in between. Per the germline V gene, CDR1 is SGHTA and CDR2 is FQGNSA. The CDR3 consists of 15 residues. The CDR3 bases are TGTGCCAGCAGCTTAGGCGCACCCAGCAATCAGCCCCAGCATTTT. This codes for CASSLGAPSNQPQHF.

The V and J genes are TRBV18 and TRBJ1-5; perhaps TRBD1 as D (6 bases). V gave up 2 bases and J gave up 4 bases, with 12 bases separating them. The CDR3 contains 15 residues. Germline V CDR1 and CDR2: KGHSH, LQKENI. The CDR3 DNA reads as TGTGCCAGCTCACCAGGGGACATCCTAAATCAGCCCCAGCATTTT. Its protein product is CASSPGDILNQPQHF.

The chain joins TRBV5-1 to TRBJ2-1, with D perhaps matching TRBD2 (6 bases). Germline V gene sequence: CDR1 SGHRS, CDR2 YFSETQ. Trimming shortened V by 2 bases and J by 1 base, and 10 bases separated the two germline ends. This CDR3 is built from 15 residues. The CDR3 loop is CASSFGGVSYNEQFF. The CDR3, as DNA: TGCGCCAGCAGCTTCGGGGGAGTGTCCTACAATGAGCAGTTCTTC.

The J gene is TRBJ2-6, the V gene TRBV10-3; D assignment may be TRBD1 or TRBD2 (6 bases each). Germline V gene sequence: CDR1 ENHRY, CDR2 SYGVKD. This CDR3 spans 18 amino acids. V lost 0 bases to trimming and J lost 0 bases, with 12 bases between them. The CDR3 coding sequence is TGTGCCATCAGTGAGTCGAGAGGGGGGACCTCTGGGGCCAACGTCCTGACTTTC. This gives the protein CAISESRGGTSGANVLTF.

J is TRBJ2-7 and V is TRBV7-6; D might be TRBD1 or TRBD2, each matching 6 bases. CDR1 SGHVS and CDR2 FNYEAQ come from the germline V gene. V lost 0 bases and J 3 bases, leaving 15 bases between the germline ends. The CDR3 length is 16 residues. CDR3: CASSLATGTVIYEQYF. The CDR3 DNA reads TGTGCCAGCAGCTTAGCCACAGGGACTGTCATCTACGAGCAGTACTTC.

The table lists this clone with a few counts. The chain carries TRBV15 and TRBJ2-3, with 10 bases fitting TRBD1. The V and J ends lost 2 bases and 9 bases, in that order; junction bases with no gene match: 14. Germline V gene sequence: CDR1 LNHNV, CDR2 YYDKDF (reference sequence). The CDR3 length is 17 residues. In nucleotides, the CDR3 is TGTGCCACCAGCAGAACCATGGGACAGGGGACCGGGATAACGCAGTATTTT. Residues: CATSRTMGQGTGITQYF. Together with reference TRBV15 and TRBJ2-3, the CDR3 gives the full variable domain: DAMVIQNPRYQVTQFGKPVTLSCSQTLNHNVMYWYQQKSSQAPKLLFHYYDKDFNNEADTPDNFQSRRPNTSFCFLDIRSPGLGDTAMYLCATSRTMGQGTGITQYFGPGTRLTVL.

This clone was detected only a few times. The rearrangement links TRBV25-1 to TRBJ2-3; a weak D match, TRBD1 (6 bases). The CDR3 has 12 amino acids. Deletions cut 3 bases from V and 10 bases from J, with 11 bases between. The germline V gene encodes CDR1 MGHDK and CDR2 SYGVNS. The CDR3 nucleotides are TGTGCCAGCAGTGATCAGGGGCCGGCGCAGTATTTT. Its translation: CASSDQGPAQYF.

This clone has just a few counts. V is TRBV27 and J is TRBJ1-2, with 7 bases lining up with TRBD1. The CDR3 has 14 residues. V was pared by 3 bases and J by 3 bases, with 4 bases of the junction left unmatched. Germline V gene sequence: CDR1 MNHEY, CDR2 SMNVEV (reference sequence). The CDR3 is CASSFLGGDYGYTF. The CDR3, as DNA: TGTGCCAGCAGTTTCCTAGGGGGCGACTATGGCTACACCTTC.

This rearrangement joins TRBV19 to TRBJ2-7, with D possibly called TRBD1 or TRBD2 (5 bases each). The V end was cut by 3 bases, the J end by 6 bases, with 12 bases between. The V gene's germline CDR1 is LNHDA and CDR2 SQIVND (reference sequence). CDR3 length: 13 residues. The CDR3 DNA is TGTGCCAGTAGTATTGGGGGACGGCTCGAGCAGTACTTC. Translated, it gives CASSIGGRLEQYF.

The genes are TRBV27 and TRBJ1-1; D unresolved. CDR1 MNHEY and CDR2 SMNVEV come from the germline V gene (reference sequence). The length of the CDR3 is 15 residues. Trimming took 0 bases from V and 0 from J, leaving 8 bases between them. CDR3 region: CASSLSRQMNTEAFF. The CDR3 DNA is TGTGCCAGCAGTTTATCTCGGCAGATGAACACTGAAGCTTTCTTT.

The rearrangement links TRBV28 to TRBJ2-7, with a tentative D call TRBD1 (5 bases). Germline assignment: CDR1 MDHEN and CDR2 SYDVKM. The CDR3 runs to 12 residues. The ends were cut back, 6 bases at V and 3 bases at J, with 9 bases in the middle. The CDR3 bases are TGTGCCAGCAGGGTGACAGACTACGAGCAGTACTTC. It specifies CASRVTDYEQYF.

This clone was counted only a few times. V usage is TRBV9 and J usage is TRBJ2-2; D uncertain. Germline CDR1 and CDR2: SGDLS and YYNGEE. Trimming cost V 0 bases and J 6 bases, with 15 bases left between them. The length of the CDR3 is 16 residues. The CDR3: CASSVGDGRSAGELFF. In DNA form, the CDR3 reads TGTGCCAGCAGCGTAGGGGATGGGCGCTCGGCCGGGGAGCTGTTTTTT.

This clone was picked up a small number of times. V usage is TRBV7-2 and J usage is TRBJ2-7, with no clear D. Trimming pared 2 bases from V and 0 bases from J, leaving 5 bases between. The germline V gene has CDR1 SGHTA and CDR2 FQGNSA. This CDR3 spans 13 amino acids. CDR3: CASSLIHSYEQYF. The CDR3 DNA sequence: TGTGCCAGCAGCTTAATCCACTCCTACGAGCAGTACTTC.

In this sample, this clone turned up a few times. V usage is TRBV4-1 and J usage is TRBJ1-1, with 7 bases identical to TRBD1. CDR3 size: 15 residues. Germline loops: CDR1 MGHRA, CDR2 YSYEKL. Trimming cost V 0 bases and J 2 bases; bases outside gene matches: 3. CDR3 DNA sequence: TGCGCCAGCAGCCAAGAAGGGGGCAGAAACACTGAAGCTTTCTTT. Its translation: CASSQEGGRNTEAFF.

This rearrangement joins TRBV5-6 to TRBJ1-5; D ambiguous. From germline, CDR1 is SGHDT and CDR2 YYEEEE. The length of the CDR3 is 13 residues. Deletions cut 2 bases from V and 9 bases from J, with 12 bases between. The DNA for the CDR3 is TGTGCCAGCAGCTTTGGACCGCCCGGGCCCCAGCATTTT. It specifies CASSFGPPGPQHF.